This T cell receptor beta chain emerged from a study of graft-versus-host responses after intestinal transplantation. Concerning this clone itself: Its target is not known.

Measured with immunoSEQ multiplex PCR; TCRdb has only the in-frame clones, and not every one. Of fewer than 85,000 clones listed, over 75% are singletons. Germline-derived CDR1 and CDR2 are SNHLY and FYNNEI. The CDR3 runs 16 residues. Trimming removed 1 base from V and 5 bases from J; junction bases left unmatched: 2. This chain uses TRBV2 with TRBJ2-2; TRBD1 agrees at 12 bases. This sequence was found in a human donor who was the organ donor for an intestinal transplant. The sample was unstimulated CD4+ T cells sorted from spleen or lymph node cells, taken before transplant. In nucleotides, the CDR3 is TGTGCCAGCAGTGAAGAGGGACAGGGGGCGACCGGGGAGCTGTTTTTT. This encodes CASSEEGQGATGELFF. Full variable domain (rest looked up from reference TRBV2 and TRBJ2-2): EPEVTQTPSHQVTQMGQEVILRCVPISNHLYFYWYRQILGQKVEFLVSFYNNEISEKSEIFDDQFSVERPDGSNFTLKIRSTKLEDSAMYFCASSEEGQGATGELFFGEGSRLTVL.